The present T cell receptor (beta chain) was sequenced within a study of cytomegalovirus exposure and HLA in healthy donors. Trimming took 0 bases from V and 10 from J, leaving 19 bases between them. Germline V gene data show CDR1 as LNHDA and CDR2 as SQIVND (reference sequence). The CDR3 runs 17 residues. This clone turned up a few times. Its specificity is unknown. These donors were members of the approximately 120-subject validation cohort, a group separate from the approximately 700-subject first cohort. The assay was immunoSEQ multiplex PCR, and TCRdb's table has in-frame clones only and misses some. The sample lists under 400,000 clones; roughly 90% were seen once. Findings and caveats of the study: In vitro assays verified that three CMV-associated chains recognized CMV antigens specifically. Published work reported that the classifier diagnosed cytomegalovirus status with high specificity and sensitivity. A list of roughly 180 TCR beta chains associated with cytomegalovirus was given.

The chain employs TRBV19 and TRBJ1-6; D is possibly TRBD1 (6 bases). The receptor was derived from a man aged 25 to 40 in good health and CMV-seronegative. The sample taken for sequencing was PBMCs. CDR3 region: CASSIEGGRVVESPLHF. The CDR3 DNA sequence: TGTGCCAGTAGTATAGAGGGGGGGCGGGTGGTTGAATCACCCCTCCACTTT.